The 20 T cell receptor beta chains presented below share a single source sample, sequenced in a study of CD8 T cells in ankylosing spondylitis. Study observations and caveats: The study identified a TCR beta motif of under ten highly homologous variants that appeared characteristic of ankylosing spondylitis blood.

TCRdb reprocessed the 5' RACE reads via MiXCR and lists one record per CDR3 protein. The sample shows around 490,000 distinct CDR3 sequences, 5.3% of them seen only once. Their recognized antigens are unknown. Sample: blood, either unsorted or a sorted T cell fraction (not recorded which). The receptor set was obtained from a male donor with ankylosing spondylitis.

This clonotype was counted at least ten times. The gene calls are TRBV27 and TRBJ2-1; D gene uncertain. Germline-derived CDR1 and CDR2 are MNHEY and SMNVEV (reference sequence). CDR3 size: 16 residues. V was trimmed by 9 bases and J by 0 bases, leaving 18 bases between them. The CDR3 region is CASSHWRTSSYNEQFF. CDR3 sequence (DNA): TGTGCCAGTAGCCACTGGCGAACTTCCTCCTACAATGAGCAGTTCTTC.

The chain carries TRBV27 and TRBJ1-1; maybe TRBD1 (5 bases). CDR1 is MNHEY and CDR2 is SMNVEV in the germline V gene (reference sequence). The CDR3 spans 14 residues. Trimming cost V 5 bases and J 1 base, with 11 bases left between them. CDR3 in DNA: TGTGCCAGCAGTGGACGACAGTCGAACACTGAAGCTTTCTTT. Translated, it gives CASSGRQSNTEAFF.

This clonotype has a count of ten or more. The V call is TRBV4-2, the J call TRBJ2-1; D possibly matches TRBD1 or TRBD2 (5 bases each). The CDR3 contains 14 residues. Germline values: CDR1 LGHNA, CDR2 YNFKEQ. The ends were cut back, 3 bases at V and 6 bases at J, with 12 bases in the middle. The CDR3 here is CASSQPGPINEQFF. The CDR3, as DNA: TGTGCCAGCAGCCAGCCGGGACCAATCAATGAGCAGTTCTTC.

This clonotype appeared many times. DNA for the CDR3: TGCAGTGCGGTTGGTTCCTACGAGCAGTACTTC. This sequence encodes CSAVGSYEQYF. The chain has TRBV20-1 and TRBJ2-7, with D uncertain. CDR1 is DFQATT and CDR2 is SNEGSKA in the germline V gene (reference sequence). This CDR3 contains 11 residues. V lost 6 bases and J 1 base, leaving 7 bases between the germline ends.

Worth noting for this clonotype: With a much larger clone just one base away, this may be a read error. Because it lacks the conserved phenylalanine or tryptophan at the end, this CDR3 is likely a read error. The gene calls are TRBV12-3 or TRBV12-4 and TRBJ2-4, with a weak D call TRBD1 (5 bases). Deletions cut 2 bases from V and 1 base from J, with 12 bases between. This CDR3 is built from 16 residues. The CDR3 region is CASSLQGLGAKNIQYL. In DNA, the CDR3 is TGTGCCAGCAGTTTACAGGGCTTAGGGGCCAAAAACATTCAGTACCTC.

At least ten counts were recorded for this clonotype. The CDR3 bases are TGTGCCAGCAGTCCCGGGATAGCGAACACCGGGGAGCTGTTTTTT. This sequence encodes CASSPGIANTGELFF. This sequence joins TRBV12-3 or TRBV12-4 and TRBJ2-2; TRBD2 is a possible D gene (5 bases). The CDR3 totals 15 residues. Trimming stripped 5 bases from V and 0 bases from J, with 10 bases between.

With regard to this clonotype: Given a much more abundant clone one base away, this may be a read error. The chain carries TRBV7-9 and TRBJ1-2; 8 nucleotides align to TRBD1. Germline CDR1 SEHNR, CDR2 FQNEAQ (reference sequence). The CDR3 totals 14 residues. Unmatched junction bases numbered 9, after V lost 4 bases and J lost 8 bases. In DNA, the CDR3 is TGTGCCAGCAGCTACGCCGAGACAGGGGACGGCTACACCTTC. Amino acid sequence: CASSYAETGDGYTF.

This clonotype was observed at least ten times. The genes are TRBV12-3 or TRBV12-4 and TRBJ2-7, with TRBD2 identical over 9 bases. V shed 7 bases, J shed 7 bases, and the junction held 17 bases outside the gene matches. The CDR3 is 16 residues long. The CDR3 DNA reads as TGTGCCAGCACCCCGGGTAGCGGGGGTATTCTTCGGGAGCAGTACTTC. This encodes CASTPGSGGILREQYF.

This clonotype has a count of ten or more. The J gene is TRBJ1-1, the V gene TRBV10-3, with a possible D match to TRBD1 (6 bases). This CDR3 contains 13 residues. Germline CDR1 ENHRY, CDR2 SYGVKD. The V gene lost 6 bases and the J gene lost 4 bases, with 12 bases spanning the gap. CDR3: CAIREQGTTEAFF. The CDR3 DNA is TGTGCCATCAGGGAACAGGGTACCACTGAAGCTTTCTTT.

This clonotype was observed at least ten times. The chain couples TRBV5-1 to TRBJ2-3; D gene unclear. Germline lookup yields CDR1 SGHRS and CDR2 YFSETQ. V lost 2 bases, J lost 6 bases, and 13 bases lay in between. The CDR3 has 14 amino acids. Here the CDR3 reads CASSFGTPRDTQYF. The DNA for the CDR3 is TGCGCCAGCAGCTTCGGAACTCCTCGGGATACGCAGTATTTT.

This clonotype was picked up many times. The J gene is TRBJ2-4, the V gene TRBV18; the match to TRBD1 covers 9 bases. The CDR3 contains 15 residues. Germline CDR1 reads KGHSH; CDR2 reads LQKENI. Trimming removed 2 bases from V and 7 bases from J; junction bases left unmatched: 6. CDR3 bases: TGTGCCAGCTCACCAACAGGACAGGGGAAGAACATTCAGTACTTC. Translated: CASSPTGQGKNIQYF. Variable domain in full (rest from reference TRBV18 and TRBJ2-4): NAGVMQNPRHLVRRRGQEARLRCSPMKGHSHVYWYRQLPEEGLKFMVYLQKENIIDESGMPKERFSAEFPKEGPSILRIQQVVRGDSAAYFCASSPTGQGKNIQYFGAGTRLSVL.

The chain carries TRBV2 and TRBJ2-7, with D possibly being TRBD1 or TRBD2 (6 bases each). With 5 bases removed from V and 8 bases from J, the gap between germline ends came to 34 bases. The CDR3 contains 19 residues. The V gene's germline CDR1 is SNHLY and CDR2 FYNNEI. The CDR3 nucleotides are TGTGCCAGCAGTTTGGGCAGAATCTGGAGCGGCAGGGGAGGAATTAAGCAGTACTTC. Its translation is CASSLGRIWSGRGGIKQYF.

This clonotype has a count of ten or more. The gene calls are TRBV10-2 and TRBJ2-5; 9 nucleotides align to TRBD2. Germline CDR1 is WSHSY and CDR2 is SAAADI. The ends lost 3 bases at V and 4 bases at J; junction bases unmatched: 15. This CDR3 contains 18 residues. The DNA for the CDR3 is TGCGCCAGCAGTGACCCGGGTCGGGGTAGCGGGAGTGGAGAGACCCAGTACTTC. Translation gives CASSDPGRGSGSGETQYF.

This clonotype was recorded many times. The gene calls are TRBV20-1 and TRBJ2-5, with 9 bases lining up with TRBD1. Per germline, CDR1 DFQATT and CDR2 SNEGSKA (reference sequence). The CDR3 has 11 residues. The trim removed 3 bases at V and 13 bases at J, leaving 6 bases unmatched. CDR3 bases: TGCAGTGCTAGTTCCCGGGACAGGGTGTACTTC. Translation gives CSASSRDRVYF.

To note about this clonotype: This clone may be a read error of a much larger clone one base away. This sequence joins TRBV7-9 and TRBJ2-5, with D possibly matching TRBD2 (6 bases). CDR1 is SEHNR and CDR2 is FQNEAQ in the germline V gene (reference sequence). The CDR3 spans 16 residues. The ends were cut back, 7 bases at V and 6 bases at J, with 24 bases in the middle. This CDR3 is CASTFGGVLPKQTQYF. The CDR3 DNA reads TGTGCCAGCACCTTCGGGGGAGTCCTCCCAAAACAGACCCAGTACTTC.

Many counts were recorded for this clonotype. This rearrangement joins TRBV5-5 to TRBJ1-1, with TRBD1 matching over 10 bases. The germline V gene has CDR1 SGHKS and CDR2 YYEKEE (reference sequence). CDR3 size: 15 residues. V dropped 2 bases and J dropped 5; count of bases not matched to a gene: 6. CDR3 residues: CASSFLGTGVTEAFF. For the CDR3, the DNA is TGTGCCAGCAGCTTTTTAGGGACAGGGGTAACTGAAGCTTTCTTT.

The gene calls are TRBV7-6 and TRBJ2-3, with D tentatively TRBD2 (6 bases). CDR3 length: 15 amino acids. The V end was cut by 4 bases, the J end by 6 bases, with 17 bases between. CDR1 SGHVS and CDR2 FNYEAQ come from the germline V gene. Here the CDR3 reads CASSYTAGRGDTQYF. The CDR3 DNA reads TGTGCCAGCAGCTACACAGCGGGTCGGGGGGATACGCAGTATTTT.

This clonotype was found many times. V usage is TRBV20-1 and J usage is TRBJ1-4, with 10 bases that match TRBD1. Trimming at V came to 1 base and at J to 7 bases, leaving 6 bases not matched to a gene. Germline loops: CDR1 DFQATT, CDR2 SNEGSKA (reference sequence). This CDR3 comprises 15 residues. The CDR3 sequence: CSARGQGQGSEKLFF. Written as DNA, the CDR3 is TGCAGTGCTAGAGGTCAGGGACAGGGGAGTGAAAAACTGTTTTTT.

This clonotype was counted at least ten times. J is TRBJ2-5 and V is TRBV7-9, with 8 bases matching TRBD1. Germline V gene data show CDR1 as SEHNR and CDR2 as FQNEAQ (reference sequence). V gave up 6 bases and J gave up 3 bases; unmatched junction bases: 9. The CDR3 is made up of 15 amino acids. Here the CDR3 reads CASSSPAGGEETQYF. The CDR3 nucleotides are TGTGCCAGCAGTTCCCCGGCAGGGGGCGAAGAGACCCAGTACTTC.

This clonotype was observed at least ten times. The V and J genes are TRBV18 and TRBJ2-1; D is uncertain. Between the trimmed V and J ends, which lost 3 bases and 6 bases, there was a span of 9 bases. CDR3 length: 13 amino acids. The germline CDR1 and CDR2 sequences are KGHSH and LQKENI. The CDR3 loop is CASSPGRSNEQFF. DNA of the CDR3: TGTGCCAGCTCACCCGGACGGTCCAATGAGCAGTTCTTC.